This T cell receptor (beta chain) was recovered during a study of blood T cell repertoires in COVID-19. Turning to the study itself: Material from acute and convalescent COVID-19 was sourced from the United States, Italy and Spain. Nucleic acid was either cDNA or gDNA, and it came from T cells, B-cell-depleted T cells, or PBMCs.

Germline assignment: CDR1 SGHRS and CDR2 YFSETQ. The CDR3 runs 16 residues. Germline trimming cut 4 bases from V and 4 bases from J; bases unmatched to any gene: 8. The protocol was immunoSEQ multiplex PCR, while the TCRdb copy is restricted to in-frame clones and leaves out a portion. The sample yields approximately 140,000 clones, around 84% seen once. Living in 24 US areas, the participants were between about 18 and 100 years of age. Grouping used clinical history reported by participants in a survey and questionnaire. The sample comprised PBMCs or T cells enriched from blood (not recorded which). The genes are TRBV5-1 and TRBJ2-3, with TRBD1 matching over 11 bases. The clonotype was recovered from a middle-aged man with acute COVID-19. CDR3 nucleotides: TGCGCCAGCAGCCTCCAGCCGGGACAGGGGGCAGATACGCAGTATTTT. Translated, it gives CASSLQPGQGADTQYF.